The T cell receptor (beta chain) described here comes from a study of CD8 T cells in ankylosing spondylitis (dated by TCRdb to about 2017). Background on the whole study: To find TCR variants linked to disease, the study profiled T cell receptor beta repertoires in ankylosing spondylitis patients and healthy donors. The whole study cohort included 108 healthy donors and 25 or so ankylosing spondylitis patients. Samples of peripheral blood were taken, and for ankylosing spondylitis patients, synovial fluid was collected as well.

From the germline V gene, CDR1 is SGHTS and CDR2 is YDEGEE. V gives up 0 bases and J gives up 0 bases, and the segment between their germline ends measures 6 bases. Taken from cysteine to phenylalanine, the CDR3 has 15 residues. Only the CDR3 part of the read is kept: 45 bases, read in frame from the first base. Reads for this sample came from an Illumina HiSeq 2500. TCR beta libraries were prepared by quantitative 5'-RACE with molecular barcodes. The authors' analysis ran thus. Disease-linked TCR variants were identified with a new computational method built on a probabilistic model of VDJ rearrangement. TCRdb reworked the public reads: Q25 trimming with fastp, MiXCR clone assembly, productive beta chains retained. Each record represents a unique CDR3 protein, reported with the most common genes and DNA among its rows. These V and J calls originate from TCRdb's pipeline instead of the authors' own analysis. The sample yields 500,000 to 650,000 distinct CDR3 sequences; under 5.5% were counted once. Under 4.5% of the sample goes to the ten largest clones.

This clonotype came up many times. No antigen is known for it. One base away there is no much larger clone; base qualities are not given. General conclusions and limits of the study: A CD8+ phenotype was shown by the disease-linked clones, which were found at relatively low frequencies in peripheral blood. The disease-linked clones were reported to be significantly enriched in matched synovial fluid samples from ankylosing spondylitis patients. Some TCR beta motif variants had previously been reported in synovial fluid and blood of reactive arthritis patients, which suggested common disease-initiation mechanisms. A TCR beta motif of about 8 highly homologous amino acid variants appeared characteristic of blood from ankylosing spondylitis patients.

This chain is built from TRBV5-8 and TRBJ2-2; the D gene is unclear. The sequence came from a male donor with ankylosing spondylitis. Sequencing was performed on blood, either unsorted or a sorted T cell fraction (not recorded which). CDR3 reads: CASSLEAANTGELFF. The nucleotide sequence reads TGTGCCAGCAGCTTGGAGGCAGCGAACACCGGGGAGCTGTTTTTT.